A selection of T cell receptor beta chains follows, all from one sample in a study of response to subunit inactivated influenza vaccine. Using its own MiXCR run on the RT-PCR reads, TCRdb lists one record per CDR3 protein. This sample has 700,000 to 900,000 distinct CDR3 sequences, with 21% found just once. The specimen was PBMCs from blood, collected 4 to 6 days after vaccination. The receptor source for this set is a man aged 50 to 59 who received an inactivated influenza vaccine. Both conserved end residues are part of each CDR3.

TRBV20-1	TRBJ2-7	CSARRLGAYEQYF
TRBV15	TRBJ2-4	CATSRRTVAKNIQYF
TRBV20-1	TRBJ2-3	CSARTGRRGGTDTQYF
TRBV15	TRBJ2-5	CATSRDTAQETQYF
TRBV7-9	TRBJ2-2	CASSSDRTTGELFF
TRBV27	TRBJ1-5	CASSLSGQVGLDQPQHF
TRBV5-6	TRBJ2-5	CASSSTMKTQYF
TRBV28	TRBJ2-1	CASRTRSGLAGNNEQFF
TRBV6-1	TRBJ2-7	CASRVGVGIYEQYF
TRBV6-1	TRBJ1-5	CASSLTHPRGANQPQHF
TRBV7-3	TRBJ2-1	CASRNPGQAVFF
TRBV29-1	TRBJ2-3	CSVASGTFPDTQYF
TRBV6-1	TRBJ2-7	CASRSRDRGSYEQYF
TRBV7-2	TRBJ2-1	CASSLGSGGNEQFF
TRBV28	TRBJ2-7	CASSLEDRGGEQYF
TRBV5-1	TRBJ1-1	CASHTRVGDTEAFF